These 15 T cell receptor beta chains were all obtained from the same sample, sequenced in a study of cytomegalovirus exposure and HLA in healthy donors. This PCR relied on a set of 60 Vbeta primers and 13 Jbeta primers. Profiled with immunoSEQ multiplex PCR; TCRdb holds only in-frame clones, not every one. Of about 97,000 clones in the sample, less than 9.5% are singletons; the top ten hold 4.5% to 6.5%. Sequenced input: PBMCs. These receptors came from a man aged 50 to 59 in good health and CMV-seropositive.

This rearrangement joins TRBV19 to TRBJ2-5; weak D call: TRBD2 (5 bases). This CDR3 comprises 13 residues. Germline CDR1 is LNHDA and CDR2 is SQIVND (reference sequence). V gave up 2 bases and J gave up 5 bases, with 9 bases separating them. CDR3 loop: CASSISRDETQYF. The CDR3 DNA reads as TGTGCCAGTAGTATATCCCGGGATGAGACCCAGTACTTC.

There are a few counts of this clone. J is TRBJ2-3 and V is TRBV4-1, with TRBD2 identical over 13 bases. The CDR3 contains 17 residues. The germline gives CDR1 MGHRA, CDR2 YSYEKL. J lost 3 bases, V lost 5 bases, and 8 bases had no gene match. DNA of the CDR3: TGCGCCAGCAGCTCTCCGGGACTAGCGGGATTTACAGATACGCAGTATTTT. This codes for CASSSPGLAGFTDTQYF.

The chain is built from TRBV9 and TRBJ1-2; TRBD1 matches at 7 bases. The CDR3 loop spans 14 amino acids. V trimming: 3 bases; J trimming: 7 bases; junction bases outside the gene matches: 9. Germline loops: CDR1 SGDLS, CDR2 YYNGEE. This CDR3 reads CASSGYRGEVGYTF. The CDR3 DNA reads TGTGCCAGCAGCGGATACAGGGGAGAGGTTGGCTACACCTTC. Variable domain in full (rest from reference TRBV9 and TRBJ1-2): DSGVTQTPKHLITATGQRVTLRCSPRSGDLSVYWYQQSLDQGLQFLIQYYNGEERAKGNILERFSAQQFPDLHSELNLSSLELGDSALYFCASSGYRGEVGYTFGSGTRLTVV.

CDR3 in DNA: TGCGCCAGCAGCGTACAGGGTTCCCCGAACACCGGGGAGCTGTTTTTT. It codes for CASSVQGSPNTGELFF. The genes are TRBV5-1 and TRBJ2-2, with D possibly being TRBD1 (6 bases). Trimming stripped 4 bases from V and 0 bases from J, with 13 bases between. This CDR3 is built from 16 residues. CDR1 SGHRS and CDR2 YFSETQ come from the germline V gene.

The chain uses TRBV19 and TRBJ1-2, with D unclear. Germline assignment: CDR1 LNHDA and CDR2 SQIVND (reference sequence). Trimming cost V 3 bases and J 1 base, with 12 bases left between them. This CDR3 spans 15 amino acids. DNA of the CDR3: TGTGCCAGTAGTATTGGTCGAACTTATAACTATGGCTACACCTTC. This gives the protein CASSIGRTYNYGYTF.

This clone was seen only a few times. The genes are TRBV14 and TRBJ1-6, with 7 bases that match TRBD1. J was trimmed by 10 bases and V by 5 bases; bases with no gene match: 8. Germline V lookup: CDR1 SGHDN, CDR2 FVKESK. The CDR3 runs to 14 residues. The CDR3 DNA follows: TGTGCCAGCAGCTCCCGGACAGGCGGGTCACCCCTCCACTTT. Protein: CASSSRTGGSPLHF.

This rearrangement joins TRBV6-1 to TRBJ1-6; 8 positions agree with TRBD1. The CDR3 sequence is 17 residues long. Looked up from germline, CDR1 is MNHNS and CDR2 is SASEGT. V was clipped by 3 bases and J by 5 bases; unmatched bases: 9. The CDR3 nucleotides are TGTGCCAGCAGTGATCGAATTCCGGGACAGGATAATTCACCCCTCCACTTT. It yields the protein CASSDRIPGQDNSPLHF.

This clone occurred a few times. The V and J genes are TRBV5-1 and TRBJ1-6, with D possibly being TRBD1 (5 bases). The CDR3 contains 15 residues. The V end was cut by 4 bases, the J end by 10 bases, with 18 bases between. CDR1 and CDR2 from the germline V gene are SGHRS and YFSETQ. The CDR3 region is CASSPGTPAGSPLHF. CDR3 DNA: TGCGCCAGCAGCCCCGGGACTCCAGCAGGGTCACCCCTCCACTTT.

For the CDR3, the DNA is TGCAGTGGGGACAATCAAGAGACCCAGTACTTC. Translating it yields CSGDNQETQYF. J is TRBJ2-5 and V is TRBV20-1; possibly TRBD1 for D (6 bases). The CDR3 consists of 11 residues. CDR1 is DFQATT and CDR2 is SNEGSKA in the germline V gene (reference sequence). V dropped 7 bases and J dropped 2 bases, with 8 bases sitting between them.

This clone was detected a few times. This rearrangement joins TRBV5-6 to TRBJ1-1, with 8 bases that match TRBD1. Germline trimming cut 0 bases from V and 4 bases from J; bases unmatched to any gene: 8. The CDR3 covers 16 residues. The germline CDR1 and CDR2 sequences are SGHDT and YYEEEE. This CDR3 reads CASSLVYPQGATEAFF. CDR3 DNA sequence: TGTGCCAGCAGCTTGGTATATCCCCAGGGGGCCACTGAAGCTTTCTTT.

This clone was counted only a few times. This chain joins TRBV18 and TRBJ2-5; possible D gene TRBD1, 6 bases. V was shortened by 8 bases and J by 7 bases, with 17 bases between the two germline ends. CDR3 length: 13 residues. Germline CDR1 KGHSH, CDR2 LQKENI. CDR3 sequence reads: CASRQGRSGTQYF. In nucleotides, the CDR3 is TGTGCCAGCCGTCAGGGGCGGAGTGGGACCCAGTACTTC. Combining the CDR3 with reference TRBV18 and TRBJ2-5 gives the whole variable domain NAGVMQNPRHLVRRRGQEARLRCSPMKGHSHVYWYRQLPEEGLKFMVYLQKENIIDESGMPKERFSAEFPKEGPSILRIQQVVRGDSAAYFCASRQGRSGTQYFGPGTRLLVL.

The chain carries TRBV25-1 and TRBJ2-1, with D perhaps matching TRBD1 (5 bases). Trimming took off 1 base at V and 7 bases at J, with 14 bases between the two ends. The CDR3 contains 15 residues. Germline V CDR1 and CDR2: MGHDK, SYGVNS. CDR3 in amino acids: CASSESGRARNEQFF. For the CDR3, the DNA is TGTGCCAGCAGTGAATCAGGCAGGGCGAGGAATGAGCAGTTCTTC.

The chain recombines TRBV2 with TRBJ2-7, with 15 bases lining up with TRBD2. Unmatched junction bases numbered 9, after V lost 4 bases and J lost 2 bases. Germline V gene lookup returns CDR1 SNHLY and CDR2 FYNNEI. This CDR3 region has 18 residues. This chain's CDR3 is CASSGTSGRVLRPYEQYF. In DNA form, the CDR3 reads TGTGCCAGCAGTGGGACTAGCGGGAGGGTTTTACGGCCCTACGAGCAGTACTTC. The full variable domain, in which reference TRBV2 and TRBJ2-7 provide the parts outside the CDR3, is EPEVTQTPSHQVTQMGQEVILRCVPISNHLYFYWYRQILGQKVEFLVSFYNNEISEKSEIFDDQFSVERPDGSNFTLKIRSTKLEDSAMYFCASSGTSGRVLRPYEQYFGPGTRLTVT.

V usage is TRBV6-1 and J usage is TRBJ2-2, with D perhaps TRBD1 (5 bases). Trimming pared 6 bases from V and 5 bases from J, leaving 13 bases between. This CDR3 region has 14 residues. Germline lookup yields CDR1 MNHNS and CDR2 SASEGT. The CDR3 nucleotides are TGTGCCAGCAGGGACATTGGCGGTACCGGGGAGCTGTTTTTT. Translation: CASRDIGGTGELFF.

CDR3 sequence (DNA): TGTGCCAGCAGCGCCGGAGGCGTGCAAGAGACCCAGTACTTC. It encodes CASSAGGVQETQYF. This rearrangement joins TRBV9 to TRBJ2-5; D possibly corresponds to TRBD2 (5 bases). With 3 bases removed from V and 2 bases from J, the gap between germline ends came to 11 bases. The CDR3 covers 14 residues. Germline values: CDR1 SGDLS, CDR2 YYNGEE.